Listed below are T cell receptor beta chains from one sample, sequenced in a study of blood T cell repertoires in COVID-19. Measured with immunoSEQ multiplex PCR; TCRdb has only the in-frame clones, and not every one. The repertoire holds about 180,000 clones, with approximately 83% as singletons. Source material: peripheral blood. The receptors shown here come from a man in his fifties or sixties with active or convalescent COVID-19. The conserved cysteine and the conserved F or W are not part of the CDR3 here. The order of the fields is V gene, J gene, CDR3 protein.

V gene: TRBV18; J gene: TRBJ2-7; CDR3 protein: ASSPAGVGAYEQY
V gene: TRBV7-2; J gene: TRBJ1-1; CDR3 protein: ASGRTGGFTEAF
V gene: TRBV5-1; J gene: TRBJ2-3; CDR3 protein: ASSFSGATDTQY
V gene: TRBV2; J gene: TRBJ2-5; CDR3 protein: ARKLETQY
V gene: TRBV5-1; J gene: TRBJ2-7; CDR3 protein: ASSLPWQY
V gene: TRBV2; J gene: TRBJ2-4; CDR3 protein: ASSSDSLHSNIQY
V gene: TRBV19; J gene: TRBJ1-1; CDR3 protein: ASSSPGGNTEAF
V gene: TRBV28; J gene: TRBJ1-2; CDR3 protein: ASSLEQGARGYT
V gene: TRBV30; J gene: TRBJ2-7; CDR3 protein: AWSVSYKGQGYEQY
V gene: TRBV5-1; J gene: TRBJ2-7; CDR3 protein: ASSLGVQSGGYEQY
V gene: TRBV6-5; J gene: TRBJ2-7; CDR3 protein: ASSRPGLEAYEQY
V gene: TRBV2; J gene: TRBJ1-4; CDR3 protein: ASSEVGRLNEKLF
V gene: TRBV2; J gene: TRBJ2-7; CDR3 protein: ASSESRANYEQY
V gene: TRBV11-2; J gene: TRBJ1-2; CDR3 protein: ASSLEAGMGGYT
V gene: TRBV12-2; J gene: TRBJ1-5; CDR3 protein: ASRADRGLDQPQH
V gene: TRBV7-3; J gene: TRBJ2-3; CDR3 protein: ASSLAGFSTDTQY
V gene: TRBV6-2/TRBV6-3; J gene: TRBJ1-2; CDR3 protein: ASSYSSHPGYT
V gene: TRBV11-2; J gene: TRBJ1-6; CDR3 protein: ASSWDRSNSPLH
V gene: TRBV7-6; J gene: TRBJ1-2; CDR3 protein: ASSGWDRGSYGYT
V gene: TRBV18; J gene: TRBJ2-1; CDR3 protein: ASSPPGLAGGHEQF
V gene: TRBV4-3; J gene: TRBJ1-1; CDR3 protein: ASTSGYMNTEAF
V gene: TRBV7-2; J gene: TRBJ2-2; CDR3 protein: ASSLERTNTGELF
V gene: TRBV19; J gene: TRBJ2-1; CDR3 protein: ASSIGLGQGPYNEQF
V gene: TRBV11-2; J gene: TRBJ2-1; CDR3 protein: ASSLNSNLDNEQF
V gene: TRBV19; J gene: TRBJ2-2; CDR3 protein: ASADPGLAFKNTGELF
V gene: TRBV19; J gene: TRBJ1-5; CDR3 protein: ASSGQGAQPQH
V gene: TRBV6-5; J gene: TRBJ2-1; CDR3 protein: ASTHPTGIKV
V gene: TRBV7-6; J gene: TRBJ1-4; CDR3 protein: ASSLTVATNEKLF
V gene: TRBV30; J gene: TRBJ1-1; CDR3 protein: AWSRGMEGEAF
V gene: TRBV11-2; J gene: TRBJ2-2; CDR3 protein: ASSLALTSGGNTGELF
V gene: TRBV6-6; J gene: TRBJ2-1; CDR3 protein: ASSPRQGGTYNEQF
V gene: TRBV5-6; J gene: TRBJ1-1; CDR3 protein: ASSVPGHRDAEAF
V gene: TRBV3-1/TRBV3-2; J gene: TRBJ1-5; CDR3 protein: ASSQDRGWLARVYSNQPQH
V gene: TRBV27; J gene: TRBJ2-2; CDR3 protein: ASSFKTGGTNTGELF
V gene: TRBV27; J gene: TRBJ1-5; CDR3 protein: ASSLWGQGLGQPQH
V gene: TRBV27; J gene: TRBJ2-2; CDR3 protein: ASRLTENTGELF
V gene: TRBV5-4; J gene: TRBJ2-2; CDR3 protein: ASSLGLDRVFTGELF
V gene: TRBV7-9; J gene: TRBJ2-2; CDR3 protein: ASSLDWTGNTGELF
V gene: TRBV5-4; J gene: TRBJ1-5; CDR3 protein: ASSLDLATNQPQH
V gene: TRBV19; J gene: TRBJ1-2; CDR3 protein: ASSIVAANYGYT
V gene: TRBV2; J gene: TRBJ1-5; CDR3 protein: ASSEFRGAHQPQH
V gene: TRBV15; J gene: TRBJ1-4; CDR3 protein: ATRTEGAANEKLF
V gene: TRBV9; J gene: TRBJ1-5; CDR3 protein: ASSAYQPQH
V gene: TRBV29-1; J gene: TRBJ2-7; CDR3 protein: SVGPVPYEQY
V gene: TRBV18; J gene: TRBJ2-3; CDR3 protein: ASSSGLAGITDTQY